One and the same sample provided the 25 T cell receptor beta chains below, sequenced in a study of blood T cell repertoires in COVID-19. Libraries were prepared by immunoSEQ multiplex PCR; TCRdb keeps only in-frame clonotypes and omits some of them. The sample yields 150,000 to 200,000 clones, nearly 90% seen once. The sample consisted of peripheral blood. These receptors were taken from a man in his sixties with active or convalescent COVID-19.

The J gene is TRBJ2-2, the V gene TRBV9, with D possibly TRBD2 on 5 matching bases. Per germline, CDR1 SGDLS and CDR2 YYNGEE. Trimming shortened V by 4 bases and J by 5 bases, and 15 bases separated the two germline ends. The CDR3 is 15 amino acids. The CDR3 region has the DNA TGTGCCAGCAGCCCCCCGTCGGGGAGTACCGGGGAGCTGTTTTTT. As protein: CASSPPSGSTGELFF.

This chain uses TRBV3-1 (or the pseudogene TRBV3-2) with TRBJ2-1; D may be TRBD2 (5 bases). This CDR3 comprises 15 residues. V shed 4 bases and J shed 5 bases, with 15 bases lying between them. Germline lookup yields CDR1 LGHDT and CDR2 YNNKEL (reference sequence). Written as DNA, the CDR3 is TGTGCCAGCAGCCCCGGCCGGGCGGGTAACAATGAGCAGTTCTTC. Residues: CASSPGRAGNNEQFF.

The rearrangement links TRBV6-5 to TRBJ1-1, with TRBD1 identical over 9 bases. This CDR3 has 14 residues. The germline CDR1 and CDR2 sequences are MNHEY and SVGAGI. V lost 6 bases to trimming and J lost 3 bases; unmatched junction nucleotides: 5. CDR3 nucleotide sequence: TGTGCCAGCAGAAAACAGGGGGCGGACACTGAAGCTTTCTTT. Translated, it gives CASRKQGADTEAFF.

The chain combines TRBV2 with TRBJ1-1, with TRBD1 matching over 10 bases. Germline values: CDR1 SNHLY, CDR2 FYNNEI. The CDR3 is 15 residues long. With V trimmed by 4 bases and J by 2 bases, 4 bases remained unmatched. The CDR3 spells CASSGQGAGNTEAFF. CDR3 bases: TGTGCCAGCAGTGGACAGGGGGCGGGCAACACTGAAGCTTTCTTT. Combining the CDR3 with reference TRBV2 and TRBJ1-1 gives the whole variable domain EPEVTQTPSHQVTQMGQEVILRCVPISNHLYFYWYRQILGQKVEFLVSFYNNEISEKSEIFDDQFSVERPDGSNFTLKIRSTKLEDSAMYFCASSGQGAGNTEAFFGQGTRLTVV.

This rearrangement joins TRBV24-1 to TRBJ2-2, with 9 positions matching TRBD1. Germline values: CDR1 KGHDR, CDR2 SFDVKD. J was trimmed by 4 bases and V by 2 bases; bases with no gene match: 10. The CDR3 spans 18 residues. Here the CDR3 DNA reads TGTGCCACCAGTGATTCCTACGGGACAGGGCGTGGCACCGGGGAGCTGTTTTTT. Translating gives CATSDSYGTGRGTGELFF.

The V gene is TRBV2, the J gene TRBJ1-2; the D is unclear. This CDR3 comprises 15 residues. CDR1 and CDR2 from the germline V gene are SNHLY and FYNNEI. The V end lost 2 bases, the J end lost 2 bases, and 12 bases lay between the germline ends. The CDR3 sequence is CASSESRQPNYGYTF. The CDR3 nucleotides are TGTGCCAGCAGTGAATCGAGGCAACCGAACTATGGCTACACCTTC.

Of note for this clone: Compared with germline, one end of the junction differs, possibly owing to a read error. The chain uses TRBV5-1 and TRBJ2-1; D perhaps matches TRBD2 (6 bases). The CDR3 runs to 13 residues. In germline, CDR1 is SGHRS, CDR2 YFSETQ. CDR3 sequence (DNA): TGCGCCAGCAGCCGGGACTCCAACAATGAGCAGTTCTTC. The encoded protein is CASSRDSNNEQFF.

The table lists this clone with a count of one. J is TRBJ1-1 and V is TRBV6-5, with a tentative D call TRBD1 (6 bases). Germline-derived CDR1 and CDR2 are MNHEY and SVGAGI. CDR3 size: 14 residues. Trimming left V 7 bases short and J 2 bases short, with 14 bases between. The CDR3 here is CASIRGGANTEAFF. The CDR3 DNA is TGTGCCAGCATTAGGGGGGGGGCAAACACTGAAGCTTTCTTT.

This clone was counted only a few times. The genes are TRBV6-5 and TRBJ2-7, with 8 bases fitting TRBD2. The germline V gene encodes CDR1 MNHEY and CDR2 SVGAGI. This CDR3 has 15 residues. Trimming at V came to 0 bases and at J to 3 bases, leaving 4 bases not matched to a gene. CDR3 DNA sequence: TGTGCCAGCAGTTACTCGTCCAGCGGGGGCTACGAGCAGTACTTC. Translated, it gives CASSYSSSGGYEQYF.

The gene calls are TRBV24-1 and TRBJ2-2, with D unclear. CDR3 length: 14 amino acids. Germline values: CDR1 KGHDR, CDR2 SFDVKD. The V gene lost 1 base and the J gene lost 6 bases, with 8 bases spanning the gap. CDR3 bases: TGTGCCACCAGTGATTTATTACGGGCCGGGGAGCTGTTTTTT. Translated: CATSDLLRAGELFF.

This chain links TRBV6-5 with TRBJ2-3; 14 nucleotides agree with TRBD2. From germline, CDR1 is MNHEY and CDR2 SVGAGI. This CDR3 has 15 residues. V lost 0 bases, J lost 9 bases, and 2 bases stayed unmatched. The CDR3 here is CASSYSTSGGATQYF. The CDR3 DNA is TGTGCCAGCAGTTACTCGACTAGCGGGGGGGCCACGCAGTATTTT.

V usage is TRBV10-3 and J usage is TRBJ2-1; perhaps TRBD1 as D (6 bases). Germline V gene data show CDR1 as ENHRY and CDR2 as SYGVKD. This CDR3 is 13 amino acids long. The ends were cut back, 7 bases at V and 5 bases at J, with 12 bases in the middle. Written as DNA, the CDR3 is TGTGCCATCAATGGACAGAGCGACAATGAGCAGTTCTTC. Protein: CAINGQSDNEQFF.

This clone was recorded a few times. V gene TRBV18 combines with J gene TRBJ1-1, with D unresolved. Germline V gene lookup returns CDR1 KGHSH and CDR2 LQKENI. The germline V and J ends were trimmed by 1 base and 1 base, with 4 bases remaining between them. This CDR3 is built from 13 residues. This CDR3 reads CASSPQANTEAFF. Here the CDR3 DNA reads TGTGCCAGCTCACCACAAGCGAACACTGAAGCTTTCTTT.

The chain combines TRBV5-1 with TRBJ1-6; D may be TRBD1 (6 bases). The V gene lost 2 bases and the J gene lost 5 bases, with 14 bases spanning the gap. CDR3 length: 16 residues. The germline gives CDR1 SGHRS, CDR2 YFSETQ. In DNA, the CDR3 is TGCGCCAGCAGCTTTACGGGGGGCGGTAATAATTCACCCCTCCACTTT. Translating gives CASSFTGGGNNSPLHF. Complete variable domain (other parts from reference TRBV5-1 and TRBJ1-6): KAGVTQTPRYLIKTRGQQVTLSCSPISGHRSVSWYQQTPGQGLQFLFEYFSETQRNKGNFPGRFSGRQFSNSRSEMNVSTLELGDSALYLCASSFTGGGNNSPLHFGNGTRLTVT.

The genes are TRBV18 and TRBJ2-6; TRBD1 aligns across 11 bases. The CDR3 is 17 amino acids. Per germline, CDR1 KGHSH and CDR2 LQKENI. Losses at the gene ends were 6 bases for V and 1 base for J; bases not matched to a gene: 5. The CDR3 region has the DNA TGTGCCAGCTCCCCGGACAGGGGGCGGTCTGGGGCCAACGTCCTGACTTTC. Its protein product is CASSPDRGRSGANVLTF.

This sequence joins TRBV6-2 or TRBV6-3 and TRBJ2-1; 10 bases line up with TRBD2. CDR3 length equals 16 residues. After removal of 0 bases from V and 8 bases from J, the junction contained 7 bases not matched to a gene. In germline, CDR1 is MNHEY, CDR2 SVGEGT. The CDR3 loop is CASSYSLAGAPYEQFF. The CDR3 DNA reads as TGTGCCAGCAGTTACTCCCTAGCGGGGGCTCCCTATGAGCAGTTCTTC.

V is TRBV4-1 and J is TRBJ1-4; 7 bases map to TRBD1. Germline V CDR1 and CDR2: MGHRA, YSYEKL. This CDR3 spans 13 amino acids. J gave up 3 bases and V 7 bases, and 2 bases lay outside the gene matches. CDR3: CASTTGPNEKLFF. CDR3 in DNA: TGCGCCAGCACGACAGGGCCTAATGAAAAACTGTTTTTT.

The chain couples TRBV3-1 (or the pseudogene TRBV3-2) to TRBJ1-3; D not certain. Germline loops: CDR1 LGHDT, CDR2 YNNKEL (reference sequence). This CDR3 region has 15 residues. V lost 8 bases, J lost 0 bases, and 14 bases lay in between. The CDR3 protein is CASRLGAASGNTIYF. The CDR3 DNA reads TGTGCCAGCCGGTTGGGAGCAGCCTCTGGAAACACCATATATTTT.

This clone has only one observation. The rearrangement links TRBV19 to TRBJ1-1; a possible D gene is TRBD1 (6 bases). CDR3 size: 14 residues. V shed 5 bases and J shed 1 base, with 11 bases lying between them. CDR1 is LNHDA, CDR2 SQIVND, per germline (reference sequence). The CDR3 DNA sequence: TGTGCCAGTAGTCTACGACAGGAGAACACTGAAGCTTTCTTT. Its translation is CASSLRQENTEAFF.

The V and J genes are TRBV30 and TRBJ1-2, with TRBD1 matching over 8 bases. This CDR3 contains 13 residues. V lost 3 bases to trimming and J lost 6 bases; unmatched junction nucleotides: 6. Looked up from germline, CDR1 is GTSNPN and CDR2 is SVGIG (reference sequence). The CDR3 DNA sequence: TGTGCCTGGAGCGCAGACAGGGGTGATGGCTACACCTTC. It encodes CAWSADRGDGYTF.

The chain is built from TRBV29-1 and TRBJ1-3, with D unresolved. The germline V gene encodes CDR1 SQVTM and CDR2 ANQGSEA. The length of the CDR3 is 13 residues. V dropped 4 bases and J dropped 0 bases, with 7 bases sitting between them. CDR3 bases: TGCAGCGTTGTACAGTCCTCTGGAAACACCATATATTTT. As protein: CSVVQSSGNTIYF.

This chain uses TRBV5-6 with TRBJ1-2; D not certain. Trimming removed 0 bases from V and 8 bases from J, with 14 bases in between. The CDR3 spans 14 residues. Looked up from germline, CDR1 is SGHDT and CDR2 is YYEEEE. The CDR3: CASSLVFRRAGYTF. In nucleotides, the CDR3 is TGTGCCAGCAGCTTGGTATTTCGGAGGGCCGGCTACACCTTC.

V is TRBV19 and J is TRBJ1-3, with TRBD1 identical over 9 bases. With V trimmed by 4 bases and J by 1 base, 11 bases remained unmatched. CDR1 is LNHDA and CDR2 is SQIVND in the germline V gene (reference sequence). CDR3 size: 18 residues. CDR3 amino acids: CASSTTGTGILSGNTIYF. CDR3 DNA: TGTGCCAGTAGTACGACCGGGACAGGGATATTATCTGGAAACACCATATATTTT.

CDR3 residues: CASSEPGTGVSYGYTF. The CDR3 DNA sequence: TGTGCCAGCAGTGAACCCGGGACAGGGGTCAGCTATGGCTACACCTTC. The rearrangement links TRBV25-1 to TRBJ1-2; 10 bases are shared with TRBD1. The CDR3 consists of 16 residues. Trimming took 2 bases from V and 4 from J; bases not matched to a gene: 7. In germline, CDR1 is MGHDK, CDR2 SYGVNS.

Here the CDR3 DNA reads TGTGCCAGCAGCTTAGAGGCAGGGGTTTCTTACGAGCAGTACTTC. Translation: CASSLEAGVSYEQYF. The chain employs TRBV7-6 and TRBJ2-7, with D possibly TRBD1 on 6 matching bases. The ends were cut back, 1 base at V and 4 bases at J, with 14 bases in the middle. CDR1 is SGHVS and CDR2 is FNYEAQ in the germline V gene. CDR3 size: 15 residues.